This T cell receptor (beta chain) came from a study of T cell responses to AZD1222 COVID-19 vaccine. About this clone itself: Its antigen is currently unknown.

This table comes from immunoSEQ multiplex PCR, and its TCRdb copy is limited to in-frame clones, with some not included. The table includes 150,000 to 200,000 clones, 90% detected once. Study-wide points: When two AZD1222 doses had been given, Spike-specific TCR breadth and depth rose. Researchers took repertoire samples only after the peak T cell response had come. At baseline, seropositivity was found in only a handful of AZD1222 recipients. The reported proportion of spike-specific TCRs targeting unmutated variant regions was nearly half.

Looked up from germline, CDR1 is SNHLY and CDR2 is FYNNEI. V lost 0 bases and J 12 bases, leaving 18 bases between the germline ends. The CDR3 consists of 14 residues. The origin of this receptor is an adult in good health. The chain carries TRBV2 and TRBJ2-7, with D perhaps matching TRBD1 or TRBD2 (5 bases each). The sample in question was peripheral blood, obtained on day 0 of AZD1222 vaccination. As DNA, the CDR3 is TGTGCCAGCAGTGAAGCGGGGAGATCGAACAGGTGGTACTTC. It encodes CASSEAGRSNRWYF.